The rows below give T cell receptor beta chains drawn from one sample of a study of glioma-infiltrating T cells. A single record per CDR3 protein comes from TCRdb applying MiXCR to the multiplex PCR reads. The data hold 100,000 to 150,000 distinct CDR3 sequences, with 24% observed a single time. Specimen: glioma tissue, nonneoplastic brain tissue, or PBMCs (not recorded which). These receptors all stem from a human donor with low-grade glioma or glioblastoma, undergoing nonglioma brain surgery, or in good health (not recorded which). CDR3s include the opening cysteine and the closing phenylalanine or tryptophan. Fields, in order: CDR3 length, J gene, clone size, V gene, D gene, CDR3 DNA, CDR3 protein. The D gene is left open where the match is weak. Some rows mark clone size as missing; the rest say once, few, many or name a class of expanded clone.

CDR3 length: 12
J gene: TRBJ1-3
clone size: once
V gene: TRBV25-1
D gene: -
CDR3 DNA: TGTGCCACCCGGTCTTCCGGAAACGCCATATATTTT
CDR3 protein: CATRSSGNAIYF

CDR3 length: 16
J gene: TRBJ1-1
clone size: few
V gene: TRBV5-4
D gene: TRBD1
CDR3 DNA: TGTGCCAGCAGCTTGGGTGACAGGGGGCGTGACACTGAAGCTTTCTTT
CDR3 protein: CASSLGDRGRDTEAFF

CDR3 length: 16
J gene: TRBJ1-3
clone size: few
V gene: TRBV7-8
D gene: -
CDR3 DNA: TGTGCCAGCAGCTTAGAAATCGGGGCCCCCGGAAACACCATATATTTT
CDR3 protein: CASSLEIGAPGNTIYF

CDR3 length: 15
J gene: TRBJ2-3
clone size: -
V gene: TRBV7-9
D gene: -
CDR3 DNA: TGTGCCAGCAGCTTAACAGGCCCGCGAGGGGATACGCAGTATTTT
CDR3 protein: CASSLTGPRGDTQYF

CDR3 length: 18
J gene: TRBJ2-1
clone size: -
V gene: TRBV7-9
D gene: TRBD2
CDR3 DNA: TGTGCCAGCAGCCACGGACTAGCCCAACCGAGCTCCTACAATGAGCAGTTCTTC
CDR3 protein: CASSHGLAQPSSYNEQFF

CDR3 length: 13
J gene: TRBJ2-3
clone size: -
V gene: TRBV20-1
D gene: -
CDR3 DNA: TGCAGTGCTAGAGATGAGAGCGCAGATACGCAGTATTTT
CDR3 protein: CSARDESADTQYF

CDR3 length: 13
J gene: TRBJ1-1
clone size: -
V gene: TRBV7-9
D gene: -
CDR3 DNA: TGTGCCAGCAGCGTTGTGAGGGACACCGAAGCTTTCTTT
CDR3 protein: CASSVVRDTEAFF

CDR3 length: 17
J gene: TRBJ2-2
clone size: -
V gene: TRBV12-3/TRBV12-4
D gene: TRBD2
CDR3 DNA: TGTGCCAGCAGTTTACTAGCGGGGGCCCCGGGCACCGGGGAGCTGTTTTTT
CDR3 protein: CASSLLAGAPGTGELFF

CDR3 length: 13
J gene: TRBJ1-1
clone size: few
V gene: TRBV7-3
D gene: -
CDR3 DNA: TGTGCCAGCAGCTTAAGGCGTGAGACTGAAGCTTTCTTT
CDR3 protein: CASSLRRETEAFF

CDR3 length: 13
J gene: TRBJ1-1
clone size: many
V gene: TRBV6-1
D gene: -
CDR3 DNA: TGTGCCAGCAGACTAGTTGTGAACACTGAAGCTTTCTTT
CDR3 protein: CASRLVVNTEAFF

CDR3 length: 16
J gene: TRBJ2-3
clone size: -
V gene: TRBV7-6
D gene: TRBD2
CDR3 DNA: TGTGCCAGCAGCTGGGGAGCGGGGGGCCCCACAGATACGCAGTATTTT
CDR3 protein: CASSWGAGGPTDTQYF

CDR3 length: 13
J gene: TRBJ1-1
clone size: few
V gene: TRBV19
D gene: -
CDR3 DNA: TGTGCCAGTAGTACCCGTGGGAACACTGAAGCTTTCTTT
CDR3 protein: CASSTRGNTEAFF

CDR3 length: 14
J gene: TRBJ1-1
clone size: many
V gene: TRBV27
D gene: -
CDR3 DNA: TGTGCCAGCAGTCCACAGGGCACGTACACTGAAGCTTTCTTT
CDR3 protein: CASSPQGTYTEAFF

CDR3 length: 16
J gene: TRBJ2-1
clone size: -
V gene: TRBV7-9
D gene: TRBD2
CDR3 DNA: TGTGCCAGCAGCACCGTGGGCGGGGGTCCTTACAATGAGCAGTTCTTC
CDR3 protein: CASSTVGGGPYNEQFF

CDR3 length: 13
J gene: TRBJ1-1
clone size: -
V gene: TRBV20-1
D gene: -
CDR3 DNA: TGCAGTGCCATAACGCAGGGGAACACTGAAGCTTTCTTT
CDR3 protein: CSAITQGNTEAFF

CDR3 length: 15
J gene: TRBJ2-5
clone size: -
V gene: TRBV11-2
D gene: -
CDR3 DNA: TGTGCCAGCAGCTTAACAATGTGGTACCAAGAGACCCAGTACTTC
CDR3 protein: CASSLTMWYQETQYF

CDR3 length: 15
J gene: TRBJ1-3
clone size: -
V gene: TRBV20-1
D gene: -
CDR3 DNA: TGCAGTGCTAGAGATGGGGGGGGTGAAGGAAACACCATATATTTT
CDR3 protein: CSARDGGGEGNTIYF

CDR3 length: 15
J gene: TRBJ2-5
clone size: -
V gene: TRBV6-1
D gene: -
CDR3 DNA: TGTGCCAGCAGCCAAGATCTGGGGCTTCGAGAGACCCAGTACTTC
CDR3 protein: CASSQDLGLRETQYF

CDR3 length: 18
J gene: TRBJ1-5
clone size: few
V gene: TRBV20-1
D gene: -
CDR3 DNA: TGCAGTGCTAGTCGAAGACGGAGGGCCGCTAGCAGCAATCAGCCCCAGCATTTT
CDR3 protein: CSASRRRRAASSNQPQHF

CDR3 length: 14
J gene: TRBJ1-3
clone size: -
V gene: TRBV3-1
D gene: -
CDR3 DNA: TGTGCCAGCAGCCAAGTCGGGGTTGGAAACACCATATATTTT
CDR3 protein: CASSQVGVGNTIYF

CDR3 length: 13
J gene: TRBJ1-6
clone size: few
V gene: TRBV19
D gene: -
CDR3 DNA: TGTGCCAGTAGTGTGGTCGGGGATTCACCCCTCCACTTT
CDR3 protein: CASSVVGDSPLHF

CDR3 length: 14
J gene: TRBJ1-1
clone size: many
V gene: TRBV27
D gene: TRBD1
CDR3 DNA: TGTGCCAGCAGTTTTAACAGGGGGTACACTGAAGCTTTCTTT
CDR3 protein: CASSFNRGYTEAFF

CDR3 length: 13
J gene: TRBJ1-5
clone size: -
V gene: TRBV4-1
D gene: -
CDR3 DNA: TGCGCCAGCAGCCCCGCGGAGGGTCAGCCCCAGCATTTT
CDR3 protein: CASSPAEGQPQHF

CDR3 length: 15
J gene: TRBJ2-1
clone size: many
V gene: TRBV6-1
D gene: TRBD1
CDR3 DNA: TGTGCCAGCAGTCTCCTCGGACAGGGGGCAAATGAGCAGTTCTTC
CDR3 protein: CASSLLGQGANEQFF

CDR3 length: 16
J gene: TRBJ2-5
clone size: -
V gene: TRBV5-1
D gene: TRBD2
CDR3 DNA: TGCGCCAGCATACTAGTCCCAGCGGGACACCAAGAGACCCAGTACTTC
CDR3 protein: CASILVPAGHQETQYF

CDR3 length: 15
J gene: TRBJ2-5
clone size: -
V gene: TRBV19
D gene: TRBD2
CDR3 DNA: TGTGCCAGTAGTATATCCGGGAGGTACCAAGAGACCCAGTACTTC
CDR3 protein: CASSISGRYQETQYF

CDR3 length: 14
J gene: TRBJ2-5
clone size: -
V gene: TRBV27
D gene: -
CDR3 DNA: TGTGCCAGCAGTTTATCGGGAGAGGAAGAGACCCAGTACTTC
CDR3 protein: CASSLSGEEETQYF

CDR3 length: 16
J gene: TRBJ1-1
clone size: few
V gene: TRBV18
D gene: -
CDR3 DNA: TGTGCCAGCTCCCCCGACCTACTCCCCGGTAACACTGAAGCTTTCTTT
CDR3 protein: CASSPDLLPGNTEAFF

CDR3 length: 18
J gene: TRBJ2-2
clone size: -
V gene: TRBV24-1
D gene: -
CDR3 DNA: TGTGCCACCAGTGATTCAACGGGACACCGAACCAACACCGGGGAGCTGTTTTTT
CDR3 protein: CATSDSTGHRTNTGELFF

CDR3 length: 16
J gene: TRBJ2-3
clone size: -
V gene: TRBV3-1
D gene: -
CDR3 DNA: TGTGCCAGCAGCCAAGACGGAGCGGGCTCCACAGATACGCAGTATTTT
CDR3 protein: CASSQDGAGSTDTQYF

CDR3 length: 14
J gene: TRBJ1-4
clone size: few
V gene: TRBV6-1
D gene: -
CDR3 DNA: TGTGCCAGCAGTGCCGCAGGGACGGATGAAAAACTGTTTTTT
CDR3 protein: CASSAAGTDEKLFF

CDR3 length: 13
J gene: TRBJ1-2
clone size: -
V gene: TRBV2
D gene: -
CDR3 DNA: TGTGCCAGCAGTGTACAGGACTACCATGGCTACACCTTC
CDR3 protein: CASSVQDYHGYTF

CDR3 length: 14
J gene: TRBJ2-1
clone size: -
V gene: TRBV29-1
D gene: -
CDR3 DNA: TGCAGCGCCTTCGCGCTGGCCTCCTACAATGAGCAGTTCTTC
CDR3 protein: CSAFALASYNEQFF

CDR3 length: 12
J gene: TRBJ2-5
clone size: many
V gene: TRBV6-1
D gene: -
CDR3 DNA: TGTGCCAGCAGTGACCTCTTTAGGGCCCAGTACTTC
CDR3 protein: CASSDLFRAQYF

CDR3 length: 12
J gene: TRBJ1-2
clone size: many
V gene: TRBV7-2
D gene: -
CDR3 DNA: TGTGCCAGCAGCTCCCAGGGGTATGGCTACACCTTC
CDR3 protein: CASSSQGYGYTF